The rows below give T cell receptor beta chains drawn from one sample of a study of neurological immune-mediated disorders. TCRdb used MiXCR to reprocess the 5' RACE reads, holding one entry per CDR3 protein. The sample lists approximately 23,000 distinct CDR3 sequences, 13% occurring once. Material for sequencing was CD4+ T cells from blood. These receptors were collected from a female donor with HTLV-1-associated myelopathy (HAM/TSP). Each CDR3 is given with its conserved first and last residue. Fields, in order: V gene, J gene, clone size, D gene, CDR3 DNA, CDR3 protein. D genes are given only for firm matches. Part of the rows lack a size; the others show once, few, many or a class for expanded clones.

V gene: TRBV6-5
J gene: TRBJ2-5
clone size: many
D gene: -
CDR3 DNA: TGTGCCAGCAGTTACTCGATGATACAAGAGACCCAGTACTTC
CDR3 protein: CASSYSMIQETQYF

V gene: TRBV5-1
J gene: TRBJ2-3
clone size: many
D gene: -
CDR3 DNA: TGCGCCAGCAGCTTGGGCGCAACTTCTGTCACAGATACGCAGTATTTT
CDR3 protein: CASSLGATSVTDTQYF

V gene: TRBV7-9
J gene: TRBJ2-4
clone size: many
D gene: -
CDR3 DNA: TGTGCCAGCAGCTTAGTTGCAGGGCAGAACATTCAGTACTTC
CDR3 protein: CASSLVAGQNIQYF

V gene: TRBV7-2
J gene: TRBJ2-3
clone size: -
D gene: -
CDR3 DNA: TGTGCCAGCAGCTTATCGGGGGTCACAGATACGCAGTATTTT
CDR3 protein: CASSLSGVTDTQYF

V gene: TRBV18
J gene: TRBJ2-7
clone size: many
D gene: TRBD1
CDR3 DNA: TGTGCCAGCTCACCACCCACGGACAGGGACTACGAGCAGTACTTC
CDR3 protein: CASSPPTDRDYEQYF

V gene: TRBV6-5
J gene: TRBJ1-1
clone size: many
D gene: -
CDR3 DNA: TGTGCCAGCAATATCGGGGGGGACACTGAAGCTTTCTTT
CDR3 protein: CASNIGGDTEAFF

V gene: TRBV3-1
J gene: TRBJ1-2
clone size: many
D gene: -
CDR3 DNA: TGTGCCAGCAGCCAATCGGAGGGGGTCGGAGGCTACACCTTC
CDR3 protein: CASSQSEGVGGYTF

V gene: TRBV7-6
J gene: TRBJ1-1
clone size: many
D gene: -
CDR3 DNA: TGTGCCAGCAGCCCATCAAGGGCCACTGAAGCTTTCTTT
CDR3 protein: CASSPSRATEAFF

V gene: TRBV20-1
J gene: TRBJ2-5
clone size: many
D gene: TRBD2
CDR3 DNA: TGCAGTACTAGCGGAGCGCAAGAGACCCAGTACTTC
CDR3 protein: CSTSGAQETQYF

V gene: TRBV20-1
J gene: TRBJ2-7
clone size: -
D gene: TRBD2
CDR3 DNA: TGCAGTGCTGGCCCTACTAGCGGGTACGAGCAGTACTTC
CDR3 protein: CSAGPTSGYEQYF

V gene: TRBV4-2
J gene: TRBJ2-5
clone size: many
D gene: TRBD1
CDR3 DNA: TGTGCCAGCAGCACCTCCGGGACAGGGGAGCAGACCCAGTACTTC
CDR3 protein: CASSTSGTGEQTQYF

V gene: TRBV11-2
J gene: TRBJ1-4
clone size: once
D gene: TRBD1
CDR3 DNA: TGTGCCAGCAGCTCCGACAGGGGCAGTGAAAAACTGTTTTTT
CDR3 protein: CASSSDRGSEKLFF

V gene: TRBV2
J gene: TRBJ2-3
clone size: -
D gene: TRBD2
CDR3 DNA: TGTGCCAGCGAGCCGCTAGCGGGAGTAGATACGCAGTATTTT
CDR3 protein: CASEPLAGVDTQYF

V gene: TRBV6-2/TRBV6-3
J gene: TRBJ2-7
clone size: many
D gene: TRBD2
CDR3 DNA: TGTGCCAGCAGAGCTGGCGGGAGCTCCTACGAGCAGTACTTC
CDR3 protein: CASRAGGSSYEQYF

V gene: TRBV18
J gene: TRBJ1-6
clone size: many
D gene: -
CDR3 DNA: TGTGCCAGCTCCTTGATTTCCGCTTCGAGCTCCTATAATTCACCCCTCCACTTT
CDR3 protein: CASSLISASSSYNSPLHF

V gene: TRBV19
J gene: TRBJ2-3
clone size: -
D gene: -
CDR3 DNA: TGTGCCAGTAGTATCTCACCGTGGGCTGCAGATACGCAGTATTTT
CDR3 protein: CASSISPWAADTQYF

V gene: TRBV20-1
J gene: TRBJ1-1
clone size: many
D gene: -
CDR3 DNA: TGCAGTGCTAGAGGGCAGACAGTGAACACTGAAGCTTTCTTT
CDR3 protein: CSARGQTVNTEAFF

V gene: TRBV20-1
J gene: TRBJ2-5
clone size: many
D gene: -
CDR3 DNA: TGCAGTGCTACTCTGGGAAAGGAGACCCAGTACTTC
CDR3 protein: CSATLGKETQYF

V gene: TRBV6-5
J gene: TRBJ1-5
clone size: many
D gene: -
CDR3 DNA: TGTGCCAGCAGAGCCGGGACGGCCTTTTCATCCCAGCATTTT
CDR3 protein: CASRAGTAFSSQHF

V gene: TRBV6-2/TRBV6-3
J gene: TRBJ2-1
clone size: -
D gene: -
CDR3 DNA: TGTGCCAGCCTCAGGTCAGATACGCAGTTCTTC
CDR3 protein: CASLRSDTQFF

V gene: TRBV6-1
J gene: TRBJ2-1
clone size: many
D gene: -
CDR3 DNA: TGTGCCAGCAGTGAAGCGATGACAGCCTACAATGAGCAGTTCTTC
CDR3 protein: CASSEAMTAYNEQFF

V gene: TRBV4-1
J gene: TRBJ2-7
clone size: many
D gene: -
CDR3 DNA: TGCGCCAGCAGCCAACTACCGGGACCTTTCTACGAGCAGTACTTC
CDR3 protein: CASSQLPGPFYEQYF

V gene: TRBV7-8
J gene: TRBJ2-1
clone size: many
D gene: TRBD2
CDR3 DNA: TGTGCCAGCAGCTCTGGGACTAGCGGGGATGAGCAGTTCTTC
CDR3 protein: CASSSGTSGDEQFF

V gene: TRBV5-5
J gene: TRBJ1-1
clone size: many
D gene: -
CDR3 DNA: TGTGCCAGCAGCTTGATACAGGGCGACACTGAAGCTTTCTTT
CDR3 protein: CASSLIQGDTEAFF

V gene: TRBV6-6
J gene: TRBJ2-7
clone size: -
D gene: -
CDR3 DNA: TGTGCCAGCAGTTACTCGAAGACCCACAGTAGCTCCGACGAGCAGCACTTC
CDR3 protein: CASSYSKTHSSSDEQHF

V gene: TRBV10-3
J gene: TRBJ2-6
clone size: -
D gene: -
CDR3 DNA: TGTGCCATCAGTCCATCTGGGGACAACGTCCTGACTTTC
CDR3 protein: CAISPSGDNVLTF

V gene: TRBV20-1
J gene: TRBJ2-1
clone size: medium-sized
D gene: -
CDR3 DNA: TGCAGTGCTGGAAAAAGTAACAATGAGCAGTTCTTC
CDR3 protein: CSAGKSNNEQFF

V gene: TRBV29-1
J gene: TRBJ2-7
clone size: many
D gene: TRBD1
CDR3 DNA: TGCAGCGTGCAGGGGGACTACGAGCAGTACTTC
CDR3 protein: CSVQGDYEQYF

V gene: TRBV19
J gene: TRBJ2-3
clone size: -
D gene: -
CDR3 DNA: TGTGCCAGTCAGGGGTGGGCGGATTCAGATACGCAGTATTTT
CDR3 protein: CASQGWADSDTQYF

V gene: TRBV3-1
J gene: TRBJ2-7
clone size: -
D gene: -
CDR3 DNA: TGTGCCAGCTCTCGGTGGGGAGACAGGGAGGTCCCGCAGTACTTC
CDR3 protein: CASSRWGDREVPQYF

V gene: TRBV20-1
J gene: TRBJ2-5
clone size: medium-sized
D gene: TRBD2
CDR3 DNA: TGCAGTGCTCCCCTACGGGCGGGAGTGGAGACCCAGTACTTC
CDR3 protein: CSAPLRAGVETQYF

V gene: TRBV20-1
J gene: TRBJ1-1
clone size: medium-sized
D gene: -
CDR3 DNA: TGCAGTGCTGCAGGTGGGGGGAACACTGAAGCTTTCTTT
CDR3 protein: CSAAGGGNTEAFF

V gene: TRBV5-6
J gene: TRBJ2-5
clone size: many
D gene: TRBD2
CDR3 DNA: TGTGCCAGCAGCGAATCGACTAGCGGTTGGGAGACCCAGTACTTC
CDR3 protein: CASSESTSGWETQYF

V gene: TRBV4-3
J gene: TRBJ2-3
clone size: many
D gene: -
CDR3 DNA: TGCGCCAGCAGCCGGCAGACAAACGGGGGGCTCACAGATACGCAGTATTTT
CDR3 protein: CASSRQTNGGLTDTQYF

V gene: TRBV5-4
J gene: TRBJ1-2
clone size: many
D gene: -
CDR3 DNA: TGTGCCAGCAGCAGGGAGCGCTACTATGGCTACACCTTC
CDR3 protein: CASSRERYYGYTF

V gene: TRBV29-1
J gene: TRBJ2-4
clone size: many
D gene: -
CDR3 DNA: TGCAGCCAACCTCTGCTCAGGAGGAAATCACTAGCCAAAAACATTCAGTACTTC
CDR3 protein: CSQPLLRRKSLAKNIQYF

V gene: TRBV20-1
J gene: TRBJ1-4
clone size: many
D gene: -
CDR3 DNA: TGCAGTGCTAGAGAAGGCAGAGGGGAAAAACTGTTTTTT
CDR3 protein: CSAREGRGEKLFF

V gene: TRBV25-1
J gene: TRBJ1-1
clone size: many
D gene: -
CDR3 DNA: TGTGCCAGCAGTGGACATGGGACTCCGAAGGACACTGAAGCTTTCTTT
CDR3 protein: CASSGHGTPKDTEAFF

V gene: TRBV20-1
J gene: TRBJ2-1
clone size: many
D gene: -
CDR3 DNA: TGCAGTGCTAGTAAGGGTTCTTACAATGAGCAGTTCTTC
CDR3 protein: CSASKGSYNEQFF

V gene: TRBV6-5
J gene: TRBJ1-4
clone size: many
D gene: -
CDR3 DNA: TGTGCCAGCAGTTACTTACCTAATGAAAAACTGTTTTTT
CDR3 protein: CASSYLPNEKLFF

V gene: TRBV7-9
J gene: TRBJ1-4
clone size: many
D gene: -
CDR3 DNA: TGTGCCAGCAGCTCGGATACTGAAAAACTGTTTTTT
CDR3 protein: CASSSDTEKLFF

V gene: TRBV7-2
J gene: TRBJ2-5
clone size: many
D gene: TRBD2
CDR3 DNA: TGTGCCAGCAGCTTAGCGCGGCTAGCGGGGGGAGAGACCCAGTACTTC
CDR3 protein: CASSLARLAGGETQYF

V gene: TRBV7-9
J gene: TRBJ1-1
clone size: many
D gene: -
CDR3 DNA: TGTGCCAGCAGCTCACAGTCGGACACTGAAGCTTTCTTT
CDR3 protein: CASSSQSDTEAFF

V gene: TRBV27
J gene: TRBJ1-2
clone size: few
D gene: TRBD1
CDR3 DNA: TGTGCCAGCAGAAGGGGACAGGCGGAGGTCTATGGCTACACCTTC
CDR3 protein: CASRRGQAEVYGYTF

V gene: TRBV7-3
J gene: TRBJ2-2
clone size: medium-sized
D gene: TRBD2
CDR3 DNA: TGTGCCAGCAGCTTAGCTAGCGGGACCGGGGAGCTGTTTTTT
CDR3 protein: CASSLASGTGELFF

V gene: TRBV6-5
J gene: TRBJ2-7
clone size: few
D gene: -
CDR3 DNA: TGTGCCAGCAGTTATCAGGCCGGAGAATACGAGCAGTACTTC
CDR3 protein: CASSYQAGEYEQYF

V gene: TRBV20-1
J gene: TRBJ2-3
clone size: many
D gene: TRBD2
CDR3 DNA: TGCAGTGCTCTCGGGACTAGCGGGAGGGCCGGTGGCACAGATACGCAGTATTTT
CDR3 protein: CSALGTSGRAGGTDTQYF

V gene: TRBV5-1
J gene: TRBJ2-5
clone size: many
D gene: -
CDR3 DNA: TGCGCCAGCAGCTTCGGGTCGGCGGAGACCCAGTACTTC
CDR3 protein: CASSFGSAETQYF

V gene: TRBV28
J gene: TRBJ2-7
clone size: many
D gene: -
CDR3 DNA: TGTGCCAGCAGGGGGATAGCGGACCTCTCCTACGAGCAGTACTTC
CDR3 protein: CASRGIADLSYEQYF

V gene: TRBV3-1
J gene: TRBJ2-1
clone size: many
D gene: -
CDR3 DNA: TGTGCCAGCAGCCCTGCAGGTTTGGGCGGGCCCTACAATGAGCAGTTCTTC
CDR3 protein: CASSPAGLGGPYNEQFF

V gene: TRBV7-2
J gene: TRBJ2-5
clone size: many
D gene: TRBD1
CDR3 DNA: TGTGCCAGCAGCTTAGGGCTGACAGGGTCGGAGACCCAGTACTTC
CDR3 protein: CASSLGLTGSETQYF

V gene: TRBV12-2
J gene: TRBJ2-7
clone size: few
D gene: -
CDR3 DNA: TGTGCAAGTCGAAGGCTTGGACAGGGACAGTCCACCTACGAGCAGTACTTC
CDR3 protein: CASRRLGQGQSTYEQYF

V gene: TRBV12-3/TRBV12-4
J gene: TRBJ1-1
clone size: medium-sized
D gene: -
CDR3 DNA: TGTGCCAGCAGACGGGGGAGCACTGAAGCTTTCTTT
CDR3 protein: CASRRGSTEAFF

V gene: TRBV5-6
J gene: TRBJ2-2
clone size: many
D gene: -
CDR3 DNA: TGTGCCAGCAGCACTGGACAAAACACCGGGGAGCTGTTTTTT
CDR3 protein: CASSTGQNTGELFF

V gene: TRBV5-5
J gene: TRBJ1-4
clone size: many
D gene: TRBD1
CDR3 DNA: TGTGCCAGCAGTACGGACAGGGTGGGATATGAAAAACTGTTTTTT
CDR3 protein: CASSTDRVGYEKLFF

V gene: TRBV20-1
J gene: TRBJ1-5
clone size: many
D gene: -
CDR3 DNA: TGCAGTGCCCATACAAATCACCCCCAGCATTTT
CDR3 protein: CSAHTNHPQHF

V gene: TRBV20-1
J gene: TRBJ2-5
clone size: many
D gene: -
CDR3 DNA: TGCAGTGCTAGTGGAGGGGGACCTCCGGCGGAGACCCAGTACTTC
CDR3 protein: CSASGGGPPAETQYF